One sample yielded the 15 T cell receptor beta chains listed below, sequenced in a study of identical twins. Using its own MiXCR run on the 5' RACE reads, TCRdb lists one record per CDR3 protein. Of some 790,000 distinct CDR3 sequences in the sample, 15% to 20% were seen once. This sample also appeared in a second study, on T cells expressing NK-cell markers.

The sample was PBMCs. The source of these receptors is a woman aged 18 to 35 in good health.

This clonotype came up a few times. The chain is built from TRBV6-1 and TRBJ1-4, with no clear D. The CDR3 is made up of 14 amino acids. The germline V gene has CDR1 MNHNS and CDR2 SASEGT. V was cut by 6 bases and J by 2 bases, with 10 bases left in between. The CDR3 DNA is TGTGCCAGCAGGACCGGGTTCACTAATGAAAAACTGTTTTTT. Its protein is CASRTGFTNEKLFF.

Here the CDR3 DNA reads TGTGCCAGCATCGAAACAGGGGATGCGGGAAACATTCAGTACTTC. Its translation is CASIETGDAGNIQYF. This chain joins TRBV5-6 and TRBJ2-4; 7 bases fit TRBD1. The CDR3 totals 15 residues. Germline V lookup: CDR1 SGHDT, CDR2 YYEEEE. V lost 6 bases to trimming and J lost 6 bases; unmatched junction nucleotides: 12.

The chain combines TRBV5-1 with TRBJ1-2; D is unresolved. CDR3 length: 16 residues. CDR1 and CDR2 from the germline V gene are SGHRS and YFSETQ. V was shortened by 3 bases and J by 4 bases, with 19 bases between the two germline ends. The CDR3 DNA reads as TGCGCCAGCAGCTGGACTTCAAGGAGTACTTTCTATGGCTACACCTTC. Translating gives CASSWTSRSTFYGYTF.

This clonotype was observed a few times. The chain uses TRBV12-3 or TRBV12-4 and TRBJ2-1; the D gene is possibly TRBD2 (5 bases). Trimming cost V 2 bases and J 0 bases, with 8 bases left between them. This CDR3 has 15 amino acids. Written as DNA, the CDR3 is TGTGCCAGCAGTTTAATGGGGAGCTCCTACAATGAGCAGTTCTTC. Its translation: CASSLMGSSYNEQFF.

Only a few counts were recorded for this clonotype. The chain carries TRBV20-1 and TRBJ1-1; D uncertain. Deletions cut 4 bases from V and 5 bases from J, with 17 bases between. The length of the CDR3 is 14 residues. Germline V lookup: CDR1 DFQATT, CDR2 SNEGSKA (reference sequence). As DNA, the CDR3 is TGCAGTGCTACGGCTTTTCGGGAGGGAACTGAAGCTTTCTTT. Translated, it gives CSATAFREGTEAFF.

The CDR3 nucleotides are TGTGCCAGCAGCCCCCGCAGCGGGGGCGGCAACACCGGGGAGCTGTTTTTT. This encodes CASSPRSGGGNTGELFF. The chain employs TRBV7-8 and TRBJ2-2; 8 bases map to TRBD2. CDR1 and CDR2 (germline): SGHVS, FQNEAQ. CDR3 length: 17 residues. Losses at the gene ends were 5 bases for V and 2 bases for J; bases not matched to a gene: 10.

This clonotype was detected a few times. This chain joins TRBV5-1 and TRBJ2-3, with TRBD2 matching over 11 bases. With 5 bases clipped from V and 3 bases from J, the junction kept 8 bases outside the gene matches. From germline, CDR1 is SGHRS and CDR2 YFSETQ. The CDR3 covers 16 residues. CDR3 DNA sequence: TGCGCCAGCAGGCACCACGGGACTAGCGGAACAGATACGCAGTATTTT. This gives the protein CASRHHGTSGTDTQYF.

This clonotype was observed a few times. V usage is TRBV7-9 and J usage is TRBJ2-3; maybe TRBD2 (5 bases). The length of the CDR3 is 17 residues. V was shortened by 4 bases and J by 2 bases, with 19 bases between the two germline ends. Per germline, CDR1 SEHNR and CDR2 FQNEAQ (reference sequence). This CDR3 is CASSYAGGRAFTDTQYF. As DNA, the CDR3 is TGTGCCAGCAGCTATGCGGGTGGAAGGGCCTTCACAGATACGCAGTATTTT.

The chain is built from TRBV15 and TRBJ2-2; 8 bases match TRBD1. This CDR3 is 13 amino acids long. J gave up 8 bases and V 2 bases, and 1 base lay outside the gene matches. Germline CDR1 and CDR2: LNHNV and YYDKDF (reference sequence). The CDR3 DNA reads TGTGCCACCAGCAGACAGGGGGCTGGGGAGCTGTTTTTT. This sequence encodes CATSRQGAGELFF. The variable domain in full, with the rest retrieved from reference TRBV15 and TRBJ2-2, is DAMVIQNPRYQVTQFGKPVTLSCSQTLNHNVMYWYQQKSSQAPKLLFHYYDKDFNNEADTPDNFQSRRPNTSFCFLDIRSPGLGDTAMYLCATSRQGAGELFFGEGSRLTVL.

Only a few counts were recorded for this clonotype. This chain uses TRBV20-1 with TRBJ2-5, with D hard to call. The germline V and J ends were trimmed by 2 bases and 4 bases, with 14 bases remaining between them. Germline V gene data show CDR1 as DFQATT and CDR2 as SNEGSKA (reference sequence). The CDR3 runs to 14 residues. The DNA of the CDR3 is TGCAGTGCTAGACGGACCCTCGAAGGAGAGACCCAGTACTTC. Translating it yields CSARRTLEGETQYF.

The V call is TRBV28, the J call TRBJ1-2, with D hard to call. The CDR3 contains 12 residues. With 7 bases removed from V and 3 bases from J, the gap between germline ends came to 9 bases. Germline V gene lookup returns CDR1 MDHEN and CDR2 SYDVKM. In DNA form, the CDR3 reads TGTGCCAGCAAGGCCTCAGACTATGGCTACACCTTC. This gives the protein CASKASDYGYTF.

The V call is TRBV5-1, the J call TRBJ1-1; D possibly corresponds to TRBD1 (6 bases). V was clipped by 3 bases and J by 4 bases, with 19 bases between them. The CDR3 runs to 16 residues. Germline V CDR1 and CDR2: SGHRS, YFSETQ. The CDR3 spells CASSWGGGTSGTEAFF. The CDR3 nucleotides are TGCGCCAGCAGCTGGGGTGGGGGGACAAGCGGCACTGAAGCTTTCTTT.

This clonotype was detected only a few times. The chain combines TRBV27 with TRBJ2-5; TRBD1 might be the D (6 bases). The germline V and J ends were trimmed by 1 base and 4 bases, with 13 bases remaining between them. Germline V gene data show CDR1 as MNHEY and CDR2 as SMNVEV (reference sequence). This CDR3 has 15 residues. The DNA for the CDR3 is TGTGCCAGCAGTTTATACAGGGCAAGGGGAGAGACCCAGTACTTC. Residues: CASSLYRARGETQYF.

The rearrangement joins TRBV9 to TRBJ1-3, with D maybe TRBD1 (5 bases). This CDR3 is built from 14 residues. The germline CDR1 and CDR2 sequences are SGDLS and YYNGEE. Between the trimmed V and J ends, which lost 0 bases and 4 bases, there was a span of 8 bases. The CDR3 bases are TGTGCCAGCAGCGTAGAGTCAGGGGGAAACACCATATATTTT. This translates into CASSVESGGNTIYF. Combining the CDR3 with reference TRBV9 and TRBJ1-3 gives the whole variable domain DSGVTQTPKHLITATGQRVTLRCSPRSGDLSVYWYQQSLDQGLQFLIQYYNGEERAKGNILERFSAQQFPDLHSELNLSSLELGDSALYFCASSVESGGNTIYFGEGSWLTVV.

This clonotype was counted a few times. V usage is TRBV7-2 and J usage is TRBJ2-5; 10 bases line up with TRBD2. With 6 bases clipped from V and 5 bases from J, the junction kept 12 bases outside the gene matches. Germline CDR1 SGHTA, CDR2 FQGNSA. The CDR3 spans 16 residues. Here the CDR3 DNA reads TGTGCCAGCAGTCCGGAGGCTAGCGGGAGAAAGGAGACCCAGTACTTC. Translation gives CASSPEASGRKETQYF. Full variable domain (remainder filled in from reference TRBV7-2 and TRBJ2-5): GAGVSQSPSNKVTEKGKDVELRCDPISGHTALYWYRQSLGQGLEFLIYFQGNSAPDKSGLPSDRFSAERTGGSVSTLTIQRTQQEDSAVYLCASSPEASGRKETQYFGPGTRLLVL.